The rows below give T cell receptor beta chains drawn from one sample of a study of blood T cell repertoires in COVID-19. The method was immunoSEQ multiplex PCR; TCRdb's version includes in-frame clones alone and lacks a portion of them. The sample holds roughly 140,000 clones, more than 80% seen once. Material for sequencing was peripheral blood. The receptor source for this set is a human donor with acute or convalescent COVID-19. The donor label of this sample is uncertain. CDR3s include the opening cysteine and the closing phenylalanine or tryptophan. The D gene is left open where the match is weak. The size entry is marked missing in some rows and otherwise reads once, few, many or a size class.

TRBV11-2,NA,15,TRBJ2-3,TRBD1,TGTGCCAGCAGCTTAGAACCGACAGGGACAGATACGCAGTATTTT,CASSLEPTGTDTQYF
TRBV19,few,14,TRBJ1-2,TRBD1,TGTGCCAGTAGTATCTTCGGTTTGGGACAGGGAAACACCTTC,CASSIFGLGQGNTF
TRBV5-1,once,13,TRBJ1-4,NA,TGCGCCAGCAGGACAGGAGCTAATGAAAAACTGTTTTTT,CASRTGANEKLFF
TRBV9,NA,16,TRBJ2-1,TRBD2,TGTGCCAGCAGCCCCCTGGGGGGGGGCTCCTACAATGAGCAGTTCTTC,CASSPLGGGSYNEQFF
TRBV5-6,NA,14,TRBJ2-5,TRBD2,TGTGCCAGCAGCTCCACTGGGGGGGTGGAGACCCAGTACTTC,CASSSTGGVETQYF
TRBV4-1,NA,15,TRBJ2-1,NA,TGCGCCAGCAGCCAGGGGACACTCAAGGGCAATGAGCAGTTCTTC,CASSQGTLKGNEQFF
TRBV7-6,NA,13,TRBJ1-5,NA,TGTGCCAGCAGCCTCCGGGCGGGTACGCCCCAGCATTTT,CASSLRAGTPQHF
TRBV19,NA,14,TRBJ2-3,NA,TGTGCCACGACATGGGGGGGGGCCTCAGATACGCAGTATTTT,CATTWGGASDTQYF
TRBV11-2,NA,14,TRBJ1-6,NA,TGTGCCAGCAGCCTTCTAGGATATAATTCACCCCTCCACTTT,CASSLLGYNSPLHF
TRBV10-3,NA,13,TRBJ1-3,NA,TGTGCCATCAGTGAGATTACTGGAAACACCATATATTTT,CAISEITGNTIYF
TRBV6-5,NA,15,TRBJ2-7,NA,TGTGCCAGCAGTTACTCCCCTTTTGGAGGGTACGAGCAGTACTTC,CASSYSPFGGYEQYF
TRBV4-1,NA,13,TRBJ1-2,TRBD1,TGCGCCAGCAGCAGACAGGGCGGCTATGGCTACACCTTC,CASSRQGGYGYTF
TRBV30,NA,13,TRBJ1-6,NA,TGTGCCTGGACCCCAGGGGCGAATTCACCCCTCCACTTT,CAWTPGANSPLHF
TRBV5-1,few,14,TRBJ1-1,TRBD1,TGCGCCAGCAACCAGGGGGCCTTCGGCACTGAAGCTTTCTTT,CASNQGAFGTEAFF
TRBV2,NA,11,TRBJ1-1,NA,TGTGCCAGCAGTGACCAGTCTGAAGCTTTCTTT,CASSDQSEAFF
TRBV3-1/TRBV3-2,NA,13,TRBJ1-1,NA,TGTGCCAGCAGCCACACAGGGTCTGGGGAAGCTTTCTTT,CASSHTGSGEAFF
TRBV2,few,13,TRBJ1-1,TRBD1,TGTGCCAGCAGTCAAGACAGGGCGGGTGAAGCTTTCTTT,CASSQDRAGEAFF
TRBV6-4,NA,13,TRBJ1-1,NA,TGTGCCAGCAGTGACCAAATGAACACTGAAGCTTTCTTT,CASSDQMNTEAFF
TRBV2,NA,14,TRBJ1-6,NA,TGTGCCAGCAGTGCAAGCCTCTATAATTCACCCCTCCACTTT,CASSASLYNSPLHF
TRBV7-8,NA,18,TRBJ2-6,NA,TGTGCCAGCAGCTTATCGGACACCCCCCACTCCGGGGCCAACGTCCTGACTTTC,CASSLSDTPHSGANVLTF
TRBV5-8,NA,13,TRBJ1-5,NA,TGTGCCAGCAGCTCTTTGGGGAGGGGGCCCCAGCATTTT,CASSSLGRGPQHF
TRBV27,few,13,TRBJ1-6,NA,TGTGCCAGCAGACCAGGCTCCGTGGCACCCCTCCACTTT,CASRPGSVAPLHF
TRBV4-1,once,12,TRBJ2-7,NA,TGCGCCAGCAGCCAAGGCCGGGGCGAGCAGTACTTC,CASSQGRGEQYF
TRBV2,NA,16,TRBJ2-1,TRBD2,TGTGCCAGCAGATTACCGACTAGCGGGGGGGGCAATGAGCAGTTCTTC,CASRLPTSGGGNEQFF
TRBV24-1,NA,12,TRBJ1-2,NA,TGTGCCACCAGTGCCCAGGGCTATGGCTACACCTTC,CATSAQGYGYTF
TRBV6-6,NA,14,TRBJ1-1,NA,TGTGCCAGCACCGAGACAGCGACGAACACTGAAGCTTTCTTT,CASTETATNTEAFF
TRBV5-1,NA,15,TRBJ1-2,TRBD1,TGCGCCAGCAGCATGGGACAGGGCGGGCCGGATGGCTACACCTTC,CASSMGQGGPDGYTF
TRBV6-5,NA,15,TRBJ2-7,TRBD1,TGTGCCAGCAGTTTCTCAGGGGGCGGCCCCTACGAGCAGTACTTC,CASSFSGGGPYEQYF
TRBV18,NA,12,TRBJ1-1,TRBD1,TGTGCCAGCTCACCTACAGGGGAGGAAGCTTTCTTT,CASSPTGEEAFF
TRBV27,NA,14,TRBJ2-1,NA,TGTGCCAGCAGTTTAGAAGGCGGATACAATGAGCAGTTCTTC,CASSLEGGYNEQFF
TRBV19,NA,17,TRBJ2-3,NA,TGTGCCAGTAGTAGCGGACTACTACCAACTAGCACAGATACGCAGTATTTT,CASSSGLLPTSTDTQYF
TRBV20-1,NA,11,TRBJ1-1,NA,TGCAGTGCTACACTAGGATTTGGAGCTTTCTTT,CSATLGFGAFF
TRBV4-2,NA,16,TRBJ2-5,NA,TGTGCCAGCAGCCAAGATAGAGGACAGTTCCAAGAGACCCAGTACTTC,CASSQDRGQFQETQYF
TRBV6-1,NA,14,TRBJ2-3,NA,TGTGCCAGCAGTGAAGCTATCGTTGCAGATACGCAGTATTTT,CASSEAIVADTQYF
TRBV29-1,NA,16,TRBJ2-1,TRBD2,TGCAGCGTTGAAGATAGTCGGCTAGCGGGCCCCAATGAGCAGTTCTTC,CSVEDSRLAGPNEQFF
TRBV9,NA,16,TRBJ1-1,NA,TGTGCCAGCAGCGCCCCCGCCGAAAGTGCTGAGACTGAAGCTTTCTTT,CASSAPAESAETEAFF
TRBV9,NA,15,TRBJ1-2,NA,TGTGCCAGCAGCGAGCGAGTGGAGGGCCCCAGTGGCTACACCTTC,CASSERVEGPSGYTF
TRBV3-1/TRBV3-2,NA,16,TRBJ2-3,TRBD2,TGTGCCAGCAGCCAAGATAGCGGGGGCCTCACAGATACGCAGTATTTT,CASSQDSGGLTDTQYF
TRBV5-1,NA,13,TRBJ1-1,NA,TGCGCCAGCAGCTGGACCGGGGGGACTGAAGCTTTCTTT,CASSWTGGTEAFF
TRBV20-1,NA,11,TRBJ1-2,NA,TGCAGTGCCCATACCCAGGGGAGCTACACCTTC,CSAHTQGSYTF
TRBV7-6,NA,19,TRBJ1-3,NA,TGTGCCAGCAGCTTAGCCGACTTATTCACAGGGTCCTCTGGAAACACCATATATTTT,CASSLADLFTGSSGNTIYF
TRBV6-6,NA,14,TRBJ2-5,TRBD2,TGTGCCAGCAGTTACGGGCAGGGAGGGGAGACCCAGTACTTC,CASSYGQGGETQYF
TRBV27,NA,17,TRBJ2-7,TRBD2,TGTGCCAGCAGTTTAACAACTAGCGGGGGCCGCTCCTACGAGCAGTACTTC,CASSLTTSGGRSYEQYF
TRBV11-2,NA,16,TRBJ2-5,TRBD2,TGTGCCAGCACCACGCCCCAAGCGGGGGTAAAAGAGACCCAGTACTTC,CASTTPQAGVKETQYF
TRBV19,NA,15,TRBJ1-3,NA,TGTGCCAGTAGTATAGGAGTGAGCTCTGGAAACACCATATATTTT,CASSIGVSSGNTIYF
TRBV12-3/TRBV12-4,NA,12,TRBJ2-3,NA,TGTGCCAGCAGCTTTAGCACAGATACGCAGTATTTT,CASSFSTDTQYF
TRBV5-1,NA,17,TRBJ2-3,NA,TGCGCCAGCAGCTTGTACGAGGGTGTAGGTAGCACAGATACGCAGTATTTT,CASSLYEGVGSTDTQYF
TRBV12-3/TRBV12-4,NA,12,TRBJ2-5,NA,TGTGCCAGCAAGAGGTACCAAGAGACCCAGTACTTC,CASKRYQETQYF
TRBV6-6,NA,16,TRBJ1-6,TRBD1,TGTGCCAGCAGTTACTCGATAGGACAGGGCAATTCACCCCTCCACTTT,CASSYSIGQGNSPLHF
TRBV6-5,NA,12,TRBJ1-2,NA,TGTGCCTCCCGGGAGGTGAACTATGGCTACACCTTC,CASREVNYGYTF
TRBV7-9,NA,15,TRBJ2-4,NA,TGTGCCAGCAGCGCGAAACAGGGTCCTTTGGGCATTCAGTACTTC,CASSAKQGPLGIQYF
TRBV25-1,NA,14,TRBJ1-2,NA,TGTGCCAGCAGTGAATTACGAGGAGGTTATGGCTACACCTTC,CASSELRGGYGYTF
TRBV13,few,15,TRBJ2-6,NA,TGTGCCAGCAGCGATCGACAGTCTGGGGCCAACGTCCTGACTTTC,CASSDRQSGANVLTF
TRBV3-1/TRBV3-2,NA,14,TRBJ1-5,NA,TGTGCCAGCAGCCAAGGACATATTGAGCAGCCCCAGCATTTT,CASSQGHIEQPQHF